This T cell receptor (beta chain) was identified in a study of blood T cell repertoires in COVID-19 (TCRdb year 2020). In the study overall: Samples covering the acute and convalescent phases of COVID-19 were provided by collaborators in the United States, Italy and Spain. The prospective study material was composed of cDNA or gDNA derived from T cells, B-cell-depleted T cells, or PBMCs. The repertoires were made available in a free public database intended to serve as a resource for research on the immune response to SARS-CoV-2. Where available, HLA class I and class II types were obtained from metadata supplied by the sample provider rather than from assay-based typing. The dataset comprised deeply sampled blood TCRbeta repertoires from subjects exposed to, actively infected with, or recovered from COVID-19. Sample metadata almost always included a de-identified subject ID, COVID-19 status, age in years and sex. The samples were drawn from two sources: the first 160 participants of the ongoing ImmuneRACE study, and 950 to 1,500 subjects contributed by 6 global collaborators. Study-wide conclusions, independent of this receptor: The amount of clinical and demographic metadata varied by source and participant and was provided uncurated.

TCRbeta CDR3 regions were amplified from genomic DNA using the immunoSEQ Assay, a bias-controlled multiplex PCR. In the authors' own workflow: Within the assay, amplification of reference gene primers was used to estimate how many nucleated cells each sample contained. To quantify the absolute abundance of each unique TCRbeta CDR3 rearrangement, sequence reads were collapsed and filtered. For each sample, productive Simpson clonality was calculated as the square root of Simpson's diversity index across productive rearrangements. What TCRdb holds here is the immuneACCESS table cut down to in-frame rearrangements. Part of the clones is not present; checked against another copy, under half of the missing clones reflect an unresolved V gene, and the others are unexplained. The V and J calls and the clone size are those of that table, but D and trimming were determined from the DNA. The sample table contains some 130,000 clones; only one count was recorded for roughly 88% of them. Of the sample, about a tenth is held by the ten largest clones.

A remark on this clone: Its antigen is unknown. No base qualities exist here, and no much larger clone lies one base off it.

Each collaborating institution followed its own protocols to collect whole blood in K2EDTA tubes. For TCRbeta analysis, collaborators shipped samples as frozen whole blood, isolated PBMCs, or DNA extracted from either of those sample types. As encoded in the germline V gene, CDR1 is ENHRY while CDR2 is SYGVKD. V loses 3 bases at its end and J loses 2 bases; junction bases beyond the gene matches: 12. From the cysteine up to the phenylalanine, the CDR3 has a length of 17 residues. Only the CDR3 DNA is retained, 51 bases long and in frame from the first base. This TCR was recovered from a man aged 50 to 60 with acute or convalescent COVID-19. Sequencing was carried out using peripheral blood. Recombination joined TRBV10-3 with TRBJ2-7; TRBD2 fits 8 bases in the junction. Read as DNA, the sequence is TGTGCCATCAGTGATATGGGGATTAGCGGGGCGACCTACGAGCAGTACTTC. This encodes CAISDMGISGATYEQYF.